Presented here are 9 T cell receptor beta chains from one specimen sequenced in a study of identical twins. TCRdb reprocessed the 5' RACE reads via MiXCR and lists one record per CDR3 protein. The profile shows approximately 600,000 distinct CDR3 sequences, just over 7% of them singletons. Separately, the same data were catalogued under a study of yellow fever vaccine responses in identical twins.

The sample was PBMCs. The receptors shown here come from a woman aged 18-29 years in good health.

This clonotype was counted many times. This chain links TRBV7-9 with TRBJ2-2; maybe TRBD1 (5 bases). Trimming cost V 6 bases and J 4 bases, with 9 bases left between them. This CDR3 comprises 13 residues. Per germline, CDR1 SEHNR and CDR2 FQNEAQ (reference sequence). CDR3 loop: CASRGLVTGELFF. The CDR3 nucleotides are TGTGCCAGCAGGGGGCTAGTCACCGGGGAGCTGTTTTTT.

This clonotype was recorded a few times. This chain links TRBV3-1 with TRBJ2-1, with 11 bases fitting TRBD2. The CDR3 is made up of 16 amino acids. CDR1 and CDR2 from the germline V gene are LGHDT and YNNKEL (reference sequence). J was trimmed by 10 bases and V by 1 base; bases with no gene match: 9. This CDR3 reads CASSQGVSGGAREQFF. DNA for the CDR3: TGTGCCAGCAGCCAAGGTGTTAGCGGGGGGGCACGGGAGCAGTTCTTC.

This clonotype appeared a few times. The chain couples TRBV24-1 to TRBJ2-1; D not resolved. CDR3 length: 13 residues. Trimming pared 8 bases from V and 7 bases from J, leaving 14 bases between. From germline, CDR1 is KGHDR and CDR2 SFDVKD. The CDR3 DNA reads TGTGCCACCACCGGGCCAGTTCGGAATGAGCAGTTCTTC. It yields the protein CATTGPVRNEQFF.

This clonotype was detected ten times or more. The chain employs TRBV20-1 and TRBJ2-1; no reliable D call. Germline values: CDR1 DFQATT, CDR2 SNEGSKA (reference sequence). The CDR3 consists of 12 residues. With 4 bases removed from V and 1 base from J, the gap between germline ends came to 5 bases. CDR3 sequence (DNA): TGCAGTGCTACCCCTTCCTACAATGAGCAGTTCTTC. This gives the protein CSATPSYNEQFF.

The CDR3 region is CSALRGGASSNQPQHF. The CDR3 coding sequence is TGCAGTGCTTTACGTGGAGGCGCCTCTAGCAATCAGCCCCAGCATTTT. The V gene is TRBV20-1, the J gene TRBJ1-5; D call uncertain. This CDR3 comprises 16 residues. In germline, CDR1 is DFQATT, CDR2 SNEGSKA (reference sequence). V shed 5 bases and J shed 0 bases, with 17 bases lying between them.

This clonotype showed up many times. CDR3 region: CASSPGTVGVNQPQHF. As DNA, the CDR3 is TGTGCCAGCAGCCCCGGGACAGTGGGGGTCAATCAGCCCCAGCATTTT. The chain has TRBV7-9 and TRBJ1-5, with 7 positions matching TRBD1. Looked up from germline, CDR1 is SEHNR and CDR2 is FQNEAQ (reference sequence). Unmatched junction bases numbered 10, after V lost 5 bases and J lost 3 bases. CDR3 length: 16 amino acids.

This clonotype has ten or more counts. The V call is TRBV12-3 or TRBV12-4, the J call TRBJ2-3; TRBD2 might be the D (6 bases). There are 15 residues in the CDR3. Trimming cost V 6 bases and J 3 bases, with 16 bases left between them. CDR3: CASSQGRTTTDTQYF. The CDR3 region has the DNA TGTGCCAGCAGCCAAGGACGGACTACGACAGATACGCAGTATTTT.

As for this clonotype: One junction end disagrees with the germline gene, perhaps due to a read error. The chain employs TRBV5-4 and TRBJ2-7; 7 bases are shared with TRBD2. Germline assignment: CDR1 SGHNT and CDR2 YYREEE (reference sequence). The CDR3 is 13 amino acids. Written as DNA, the CDR3 is TGTGCCAGCAGTTTGGCGGGAGTGCCCGAGCAGTACTTC. Residues: CASSLAGVPEQYF.

In its sample, this clonotype was seen a few times. The chain uses TRBV6-5 and TRBJ1-2, with 9 bases lining up with TRBD1. Germline loops: CDR1 MNHEY, CDR2 SVGAGI. This CDR3 has 17 residues. J gave up 7 bases and V 4 bases, and 16 bases lay outside the gene matches. This CDR3 is CASSFGLVGQGRGGYTF. The CDR3 DNA sequence: TGTGCCAGCAGTTTTGGTCTCGTGGGACAGGGTAGGGGTGGCTACACCTTC.